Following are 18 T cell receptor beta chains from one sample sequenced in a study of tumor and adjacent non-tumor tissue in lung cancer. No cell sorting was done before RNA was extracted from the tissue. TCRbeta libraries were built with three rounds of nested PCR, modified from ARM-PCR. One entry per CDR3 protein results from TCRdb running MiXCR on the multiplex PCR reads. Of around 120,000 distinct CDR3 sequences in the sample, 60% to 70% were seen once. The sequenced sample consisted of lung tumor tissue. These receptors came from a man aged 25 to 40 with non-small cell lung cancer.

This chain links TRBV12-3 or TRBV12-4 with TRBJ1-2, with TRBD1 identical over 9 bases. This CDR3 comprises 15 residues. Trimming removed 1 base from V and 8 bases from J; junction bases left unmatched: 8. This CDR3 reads CASSLGNRGLGGYTF. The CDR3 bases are TGTGCCAGCAGTTTAGGTAACAGGGGGCTAGGAGGCTACACCTTC.

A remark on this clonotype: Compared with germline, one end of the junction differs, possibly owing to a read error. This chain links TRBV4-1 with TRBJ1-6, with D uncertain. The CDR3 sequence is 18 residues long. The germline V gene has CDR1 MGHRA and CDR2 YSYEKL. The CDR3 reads CASSPPAGPSSYNSPLHF. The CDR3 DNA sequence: TGCGCCAGCAGCCCCCCCGCCGGACCGAGCTCCTATAATTCACCCCTCCATTTT.

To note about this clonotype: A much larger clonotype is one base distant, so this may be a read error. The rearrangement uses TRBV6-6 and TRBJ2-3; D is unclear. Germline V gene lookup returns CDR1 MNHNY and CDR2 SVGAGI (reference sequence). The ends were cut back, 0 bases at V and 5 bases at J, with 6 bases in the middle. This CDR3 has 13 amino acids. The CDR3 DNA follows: TGTGCCAGCAGTTACTCCTGGGGAGATACGCAGTATTTT. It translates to CASSYSWGDTQYF.

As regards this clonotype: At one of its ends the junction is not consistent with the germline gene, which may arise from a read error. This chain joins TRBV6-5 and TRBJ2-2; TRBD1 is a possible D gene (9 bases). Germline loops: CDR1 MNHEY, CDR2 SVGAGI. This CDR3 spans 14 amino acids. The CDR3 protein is CASIKQGARGEVFF. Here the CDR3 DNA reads TGTGCCAGCATAAAACAGGGGGCGCGGGGGGAGGTGTTTTTT.

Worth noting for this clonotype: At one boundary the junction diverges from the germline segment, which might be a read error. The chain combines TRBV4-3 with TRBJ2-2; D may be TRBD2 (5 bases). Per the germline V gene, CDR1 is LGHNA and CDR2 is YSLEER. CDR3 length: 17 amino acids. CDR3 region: CASSQDWDFLTTGEMFF. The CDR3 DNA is TGCGCCAGCAGCCAAGACTGGGATTTCCTAACAACCGGGGAGATGTTTTTT.

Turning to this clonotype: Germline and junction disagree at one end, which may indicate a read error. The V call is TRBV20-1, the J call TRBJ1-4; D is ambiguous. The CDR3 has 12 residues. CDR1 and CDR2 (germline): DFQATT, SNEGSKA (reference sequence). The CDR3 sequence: CSAYRENEKPFF. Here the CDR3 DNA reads TGCAGTGCTTACAGAGAAAATGAAAAACCGTTTTTT.

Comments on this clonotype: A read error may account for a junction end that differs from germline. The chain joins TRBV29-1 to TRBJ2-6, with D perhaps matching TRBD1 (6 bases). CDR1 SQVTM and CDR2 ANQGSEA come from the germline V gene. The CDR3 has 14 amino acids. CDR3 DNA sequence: TGCAGCGTTGGAGGGGGTGCTGGAGCCAACGTCCTGACTTTC. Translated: CSVGGGAGANVLTF.

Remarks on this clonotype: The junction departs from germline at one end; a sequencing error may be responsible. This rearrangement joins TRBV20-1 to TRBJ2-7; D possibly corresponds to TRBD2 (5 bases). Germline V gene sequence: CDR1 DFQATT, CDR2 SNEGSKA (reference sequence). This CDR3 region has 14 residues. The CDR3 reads CNAKTASRRNEQYF. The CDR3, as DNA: TGCAATGCTAAAACGGCTAGCAGGAGAAACGAGCAGTACTTC.

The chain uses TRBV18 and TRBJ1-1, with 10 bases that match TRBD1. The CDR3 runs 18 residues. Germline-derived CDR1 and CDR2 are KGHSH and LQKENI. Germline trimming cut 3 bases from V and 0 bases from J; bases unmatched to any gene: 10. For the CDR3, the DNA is TGTGCCAGCTCACCCTCGGGACAGGGGTCCCGCATGAACACTGAAGCTTTCTTT. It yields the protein CASSPSGQGSRMNTEAFF.

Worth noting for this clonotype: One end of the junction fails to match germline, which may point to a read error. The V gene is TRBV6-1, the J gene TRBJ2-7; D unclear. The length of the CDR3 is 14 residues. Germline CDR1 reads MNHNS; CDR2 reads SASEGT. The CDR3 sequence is CASGQDMGWYEQYF. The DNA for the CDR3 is TGTGCCAGCGGTCAAGACATGGGATGGTACGAACAGTACTTC.

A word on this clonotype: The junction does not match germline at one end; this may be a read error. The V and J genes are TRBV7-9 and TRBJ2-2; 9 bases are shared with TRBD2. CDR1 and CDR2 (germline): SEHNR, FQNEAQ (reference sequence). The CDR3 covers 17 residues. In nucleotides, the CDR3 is TGTGCCAGCAGTCGCGGGCTAGCGGGACAGAACACCTGGGAGCTGTTTTTT. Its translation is CASSRGLAGQNTWELFF.

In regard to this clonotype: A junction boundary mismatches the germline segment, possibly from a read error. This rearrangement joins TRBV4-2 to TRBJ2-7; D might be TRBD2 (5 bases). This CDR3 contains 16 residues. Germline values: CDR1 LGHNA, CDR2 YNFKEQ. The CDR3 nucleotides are TGTGCCAGCAGCCAAGAAGCGAGTGGCGGAGGAGGCGAGCACTACTTC. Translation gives CASSQEASGGGGEHYF.

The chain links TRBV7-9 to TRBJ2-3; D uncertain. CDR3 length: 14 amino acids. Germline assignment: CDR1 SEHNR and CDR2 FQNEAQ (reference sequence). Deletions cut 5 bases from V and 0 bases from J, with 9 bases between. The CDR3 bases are TGTGCCAGCAGCGCTATAGGCAGCACAGATACGCAGTATTTT. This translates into CASSAIGSTDTQYF.

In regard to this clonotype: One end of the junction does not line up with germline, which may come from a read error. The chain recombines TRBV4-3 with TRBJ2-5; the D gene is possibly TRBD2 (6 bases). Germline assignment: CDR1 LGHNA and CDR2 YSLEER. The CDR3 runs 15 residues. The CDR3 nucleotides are TGCGCCAACAGCCGTAGTAGGCAGGGAGGAGAGACCCCGTACTTC. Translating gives CANSRSRQGGETPYF.

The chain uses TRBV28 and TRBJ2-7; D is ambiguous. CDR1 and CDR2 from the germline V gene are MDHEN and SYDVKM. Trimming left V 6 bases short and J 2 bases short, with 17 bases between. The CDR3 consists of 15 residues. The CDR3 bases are TGTGCCAGCAGCCCCCCTACGTCGAGCCCCTACGAGCAGTACTTC. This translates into CASSPPTSSPYEQYF.

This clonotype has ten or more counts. CDR3 nucleotide sequence: TGTGCCAGCAGCTCAAGACTAGACGGTGAGCAGTTCTTC. Translated: CASSSRLDGEQFF. This sequence joins TRBV5-6 and TRBJ2-1; D possibly corresponds to TRBD2 (6 bases). Germline V gene sequence: CDR1 SGHDT, CDR2 YYEEEE. V lost 3 bases, J lost 9 bases, and 13 bases lay in between. The CDR3 length is 13 residues.

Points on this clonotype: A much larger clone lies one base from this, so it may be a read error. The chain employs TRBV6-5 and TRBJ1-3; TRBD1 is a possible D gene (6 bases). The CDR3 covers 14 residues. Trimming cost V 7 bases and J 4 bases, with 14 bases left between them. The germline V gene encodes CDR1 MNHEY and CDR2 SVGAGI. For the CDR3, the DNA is TGTGCCAGCAAGGGGGAACAGGGAGGAAACACCATATATTTT. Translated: CASKGEQGGNTIYF.

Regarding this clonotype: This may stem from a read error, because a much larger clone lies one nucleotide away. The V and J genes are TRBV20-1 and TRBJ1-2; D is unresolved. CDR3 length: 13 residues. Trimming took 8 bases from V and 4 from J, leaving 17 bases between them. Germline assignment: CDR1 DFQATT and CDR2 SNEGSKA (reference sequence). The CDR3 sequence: CSPHPQRAYGYTF. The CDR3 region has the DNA TGCAGTCCTCATCCACAGCGGGCCTATGGCTACACCTTC.